Below are 14 T cell receptor beta chains sequenced from a single sample in a study of shared clonotypes between healthy human individuals. The method was immunoSEQ multiplex PCR; TCRdb's version includes in-frame clones alone and lacks a portion of them. There are approximately 2.3 million clones in the sample; 85% to 95% occur only once, and around 0.4% lies in the top ten. Sequenced material: naive CD4+ T cells from PBMCs. The subset is: CD45RA+ positively selected. These receptors originate from a man in his late teens or twenties in good health. Some clones in this sample may be carry-over from other donors' samples.

The V gene is TRBV4-2, the J gene TRBJ2-1; TRBD2 matches at 9 bases. V was pared by 4 bases and J by 2 bases, with 12 bases of the junction left unmatched. Germline V gives CDR1 LGHNA, CDR2 YNFKEQ. This CDR3 has 18 amino acids. CDR3 amino acids: CASSRQRAASGAYNEQFF. Here the CDR3 DNA reads TGTGCCAGCAGCCGACAACGGGCTGCTAGCGGGGCCTACAATGAGCAGTTCTTC.

This chain joins TRBV7-3 and TRBJ2-3; 8 bases are a match to TRBD2. This CDR3 comprises 15 residues. Per germline, CDR1 SGHTA and CDR2 FQGTGA. The trim removed 5 bases at V and 3 bases at J, leaving 7 bases unmatched. CDR3 amino acids: CASSTSLAGTDTQYF. The DNA for the CDR3 is TGTGCCAGCAGCACAAGCTTAGCGGGGACAGATACGCAGTATTTT.

The rearrangement links TRBV6-1 to TRBJ2-3; 10 positions match TRBD2. Trimming removed 6 bases from V and 5 bases from J; junction bases left unmatched: 5. CDR3 length equals 14 residues. Germline lookup yields CDR1 MNHNS and CDR2 SASEGT. The CDR3 region has the DNA TGTGCCAGCAGGAGCTCTAGCGGGGGAGATACGCAGTATTTT. Translated, it gives CASRSSSGGDTQYF.

This chain uses TRBV28 with TRBJ2-4; D ambiguous. The CDR3 runs to 13 residues. The V and J ends lost 2 bases and 9 bases respectively, with 11 bases between them. The germline V gene has CDR1 MDHEN and CDR2 SYDVKM. The DNA of the CDR3 is TGTGCCAGCAGTTTAAACGGCCTGGGCATTCAGTACTTC. This translates into CASSLNGLGIQYF.

The chain employs TRBV12-2 and TRBJ2-1; the listed D gene, TRBD2, was not tested against the DNA. TRBV12-2 is an annotated pseudogene. The CDR3 is 16 amino acids. The CDR3 spells CASRIGLAGGNHEQFF. The CDR3 bases are TGTGCAAGTCGCATTGGACTAGCGGGAGGGAACCATGAGCAGTTCTTC.

The chain has TRBV5-1 and TRBJ1-5; D perhaps matches TRBD1 (5 bases). CDR1 and CDR2 from the germline V gene are SGHRS and YFSETQ. The CDR3 sequence is 14 residues long. Trimming removed 4 bases at V and 6 bases at J, with 14 bases between. The chain's CDR3 is CASSPTGGPQPQHF. In nucleotides, the CDR3 is TGCGCCAGCAGCCCCACCGGGGGACCTCAGCCCCAGCATTTT.

V gene TRBV5-1 combines with J gene TRBJ2-1; 9 bases align to TRBD2. There are 16 residues in the CDR3. CDR1 and CDR2 from the germline V gene are SGHRS and YFSETQ. J was trimmed by 9 bases and V by 4 bases; bases with no gene match: 14. The DNA for the CDR3 is TGCGCCAGCAGCGGGGGGACTAGCTCCTATTTAAGTGAGCAGTTCTTC. Protein: CASSGGTSSYLSEQFF.

The chain couples TRBV28 to TRBJ1-2; possible D gene TRBD1, 6 bases. Trimming left V 6 bases short and J 6 bases short, with 20 bases between. The CDR3 is 15 residues long. Germline V gene data show CDR1 as MDHEN and CDR2 as SYDVKM. The CDR3 is CASSLRPNGGHGYTF. The CDR3 DNA reads TGTGCCAGCAGCCTACGACCGAATGGGGGGCATGGCTACACCTTC.

Written as DNA, the CDR3 is TGTGCCAGCAGTGTAACCGGGACAGGGGTGGGGGAGCAGTACTTC. It yields the protein CASSVTGTGVGEQYF. The chain joins TRBV2 to TRBJ2-7; TRBD1 matches at 10 bases. Germline trimming cut 4 bases from V and 7 bases from J; bases unmatched to any gene: 10. There are 15 residues in the CDR3. Germline V gives CDR1 SNHLY, CDR2 FYNNEI.

Concerning this clone itself: The same CDR3 also results from other DNA sequences found in this sample. J is TRBJ2-5 and V is TRBV5-1; no firm D call. The CDR3 is 13 amino acids. Germline CDR1 is SGHRS and CDR2 is YFSETQ. V shed 1 base and J shed 3 bases, with 7 bases lying between them. The DNA for the CDR3 is TGCGCCAGCAGCTTGTTAAGTGAAGAGACCCAGTACTTC. Its protein product is CASSLLSEETQYF.

This chain joins TRBV27 and TRBJ2-7; D is unresolved. Germline V gene data show CDR1 as MNHEY and CDR2 as SMNVEV (reference sequence). V was trimmed by 5 bases and J by 3 bases, leaving 11 bases between them. This CDR3 contains 13 residues. In nucleotides, the CDR3 is TGTGCCAGCAGTCCCCCGAATGTCTACGAGCAGTACTTC. Translated, it gives CASSPPNVYEQYF.

The rearrangement joins TRBV2 to TRBJ1-3; D may be TRBD1 (6 bases). This CDR3 is 15 amino acids long. Germline CDR1 and CDR2: SNHLY and FYNNEI. Trimming took 4 bases from V and 4 from J, leaving 14 bases between them. The CDR3 reads CASSGLTGTGNTIYF. CDR3 DNA: TGTGCCAGCAGTGGTCTTACAGGGACAGGAAACACCATATATTTT.

For this clone: This same CDR3 is encoded by further DNA sequences in the sample. The genes are TRBV6-1 and TRBJ1-2; D uncertain. Germline-derived CDR1 and CDR2 are MNHNS and SASEGT. The V end was cut by 3 bases, the J end by 8 bases, with 10 bases between. The CDR3 has 12 residues. The CDR3: CASSDGSYGYTF. The CDR3 DNA is TGTGCCAGCAGTGACGGGAGCTACGGCTACACCTTC.

The chain is built from TRBV19 and TRBJ2-1; D may match TRBD1 or TRBD2 (5 bases each). Germline loops: CDR1 LNHDA, CDR2 SQIVND (reference sequence). Trimming shortened V by 2 bases and J by 3 bases, and 8 bases separated the two germline ends. The CDR3 extends over 14 amino acids. The CDR3 loop is CASSIRDLYNEQFF. In DNA form, the CDR3 reads TGTGCCAGTAGTATACGGGACCTCTACAATGAGCAGTTCTTC.